This T cell receptor beta chain originates from a study of T cell responses to AZD1222 COVID-19 vaccine. There are a few counts of this clone. Its antigen is not known. Generated by immunoSEQ multiplex PCR, the TCRdb table keeps only in-frame clones and is missing some. Here the sample spans about 150,000 clones, over 75% being singletons. Study-wide points: Reports say nearly half of spike-specific TCRs go after unmutated variant regions.

Trimming removed 1 base from V and 10 bases from J; junction bases left unmatched: 10. CDR1 and CDR2 (germline): LGHNA, YSLEER. This CDR3 has 16 amino acids. This chain uses TRBV4-3 with TRBJ2-1, with 10 bases fitting TRBD2. The source of this sequence is an adult in good health. Source: peripheral blood, taken on day 0 of AZD1222 vaccination. The chain's CDR3 is CASSQVGSSGRGEQFF. The CDR3 DNA reads as TGCGCCAGCAGCCAAGTGGGCTCTAGCGGGAGAGGCGAGCAGTTCTTC.